This T cell receptor beta chain emerged from a study of cytomegalovirus exposure and HLA in healthy donors. Study results and limitations: Later, an analysis found that common viral pathogens appeared to be linked with several of the most significant clusters. An analysis done earlier found most TCR beta V segments productive about 90% or about 30% of the time.

The V end lost 1 base, the J end lost 4 bases, and 14 bases lay between the germline ends. Germline CDR1 and CDR2: MNHEY and SMNVEV (reference sequence). CDR3 size: 16 residues. The PCR ran on 60 Vbeta and 13 Jbeta primers. The method was immunoSEQ multiplex PCR; TCRdb's version includes in-frame clones alone and lacks a portion of them. The table includes around 95,000 clones, around four fifths detected once. To note about this clone: No antigen is known for it.

The source material was PBMCs. The TCR originated in a woman aged 40 to 50 in good health and CMV-seropositive. The chain recombines TRBV27 with TRBJ2-1; tentative D call: TRBD2 (6 bases). For the CDR3, the DNA is TGTGCCAGCAGTTTATGGGTAGCGGAGCCGTACAATGAGCAGTTCTTC. It is translated as CASSLWVAEPYNEQFF.